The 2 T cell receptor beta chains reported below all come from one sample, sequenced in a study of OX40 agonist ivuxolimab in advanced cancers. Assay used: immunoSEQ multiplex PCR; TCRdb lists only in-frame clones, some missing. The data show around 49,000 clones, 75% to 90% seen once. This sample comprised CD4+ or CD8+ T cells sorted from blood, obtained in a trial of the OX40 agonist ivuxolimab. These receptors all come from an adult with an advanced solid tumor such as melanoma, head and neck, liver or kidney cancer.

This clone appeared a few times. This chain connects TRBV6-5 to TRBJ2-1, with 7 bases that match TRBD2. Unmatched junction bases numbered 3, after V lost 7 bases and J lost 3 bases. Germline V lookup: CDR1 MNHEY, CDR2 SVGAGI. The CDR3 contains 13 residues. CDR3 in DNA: TGTGCCAGCACGCTAGCGGACTACAATGAGCAGTTCTTC. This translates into CASTLADYNEQFF.

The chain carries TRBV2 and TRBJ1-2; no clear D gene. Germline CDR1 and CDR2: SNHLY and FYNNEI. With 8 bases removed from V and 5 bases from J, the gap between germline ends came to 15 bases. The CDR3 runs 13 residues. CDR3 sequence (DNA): TGTGCCAGCTCGAATACTCCGACTTATGGCTACACCTTC. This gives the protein CASSNTPTYGYTF.